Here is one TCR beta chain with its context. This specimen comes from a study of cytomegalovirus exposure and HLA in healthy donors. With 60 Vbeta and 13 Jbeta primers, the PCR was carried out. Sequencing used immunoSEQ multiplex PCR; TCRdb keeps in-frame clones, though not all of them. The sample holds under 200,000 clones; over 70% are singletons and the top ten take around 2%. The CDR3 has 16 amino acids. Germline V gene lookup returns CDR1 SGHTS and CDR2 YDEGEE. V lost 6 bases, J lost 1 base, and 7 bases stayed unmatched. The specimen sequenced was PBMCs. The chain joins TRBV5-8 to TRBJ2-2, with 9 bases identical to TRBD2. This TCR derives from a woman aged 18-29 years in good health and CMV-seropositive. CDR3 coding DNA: TGTGCCAGCACCATAAGCGGGGGGCTGAACACCGGGGAGCTGTTTTTT. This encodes CASTISGGLNTGELFF.